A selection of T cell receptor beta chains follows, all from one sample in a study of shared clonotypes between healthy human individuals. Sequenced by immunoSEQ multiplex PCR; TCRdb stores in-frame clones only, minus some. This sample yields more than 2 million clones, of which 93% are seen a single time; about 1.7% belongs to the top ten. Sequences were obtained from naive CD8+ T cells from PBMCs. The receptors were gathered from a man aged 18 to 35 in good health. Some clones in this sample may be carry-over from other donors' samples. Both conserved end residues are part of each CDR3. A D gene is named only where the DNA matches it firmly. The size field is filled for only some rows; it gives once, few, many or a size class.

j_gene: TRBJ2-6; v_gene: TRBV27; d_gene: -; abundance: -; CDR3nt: TGTGCCAGCAGTGACTCAGGGACTGGGGCCAACGTCCTGACTTTC; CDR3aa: CASSDSGTGANVLTF
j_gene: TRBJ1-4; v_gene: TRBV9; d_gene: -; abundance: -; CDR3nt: TGTGCCAGCAGCGACGGAGGGGATGAGAAACTGTTTTTT; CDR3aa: CASSDGGDEKLFF
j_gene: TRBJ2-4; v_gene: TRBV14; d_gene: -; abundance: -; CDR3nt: TGTGCCAGCAGCCCCGGGGGCATTGCCAAAAACATTCAGTACTTC; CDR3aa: CASSPGGIAKNIQYF
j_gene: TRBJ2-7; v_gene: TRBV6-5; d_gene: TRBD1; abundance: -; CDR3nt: TGTGCCAGCGCCAGACAGGGGAATCGGGAGCAGTACTTC; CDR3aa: CASARQGNREQYF
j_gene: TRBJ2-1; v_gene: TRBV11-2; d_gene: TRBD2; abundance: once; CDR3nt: TGTGCCAGCAGCCAGACTAGCGGGAGTTACAATGAGCAGTTCTTC; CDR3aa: CASSQTSGSYNEQFF
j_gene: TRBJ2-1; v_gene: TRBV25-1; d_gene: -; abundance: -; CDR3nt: TGTGCCAGCAGTGAATGGGGAGGAGGTGAGCAGTTCTTC; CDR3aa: CASSEWGGGEQFF
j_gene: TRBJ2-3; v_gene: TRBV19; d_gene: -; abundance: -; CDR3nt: TGTGCCAGTAATCAGCGGTGGACTAGCACAGATACGCAGTATTTT; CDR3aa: CASNQRWTSTDTQYF
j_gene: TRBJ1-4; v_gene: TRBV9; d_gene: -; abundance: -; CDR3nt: TGTGCCAGCAGCGGGTACCCATCCACCCATGAAAAACTGTTTTTT; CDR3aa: CASSGYPSTHEKLFF
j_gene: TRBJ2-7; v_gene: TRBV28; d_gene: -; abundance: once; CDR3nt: TGTGCCAGCAGTTTACGCGGCAGGGGTCACAACGAGCAGTACTTC; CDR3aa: CASSLRGRGHNEQYF
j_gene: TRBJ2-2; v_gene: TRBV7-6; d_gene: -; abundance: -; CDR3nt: TGTGCCAGCAGCCTGATGGGGGCAGAGCTGTTTTTT; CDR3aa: CASSLMGAELFF
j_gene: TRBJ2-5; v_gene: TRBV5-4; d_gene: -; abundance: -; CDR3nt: TGTGCCAGCAGCTTGAATGGGGAGACCCAGTACTTC; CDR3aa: CASSLNGETQYF
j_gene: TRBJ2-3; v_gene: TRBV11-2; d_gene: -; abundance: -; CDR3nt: TGTGCCAGCAGCTTGGTACAGTCATACACAGATACGCAGTATTTT; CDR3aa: CASSLVQSYTDTQYF
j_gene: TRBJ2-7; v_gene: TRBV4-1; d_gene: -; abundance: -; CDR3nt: TGCGCCAGCAGGGCCCTAGGGGGGTACGAGCAGTACTTC; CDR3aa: CASRALGGYEQYF
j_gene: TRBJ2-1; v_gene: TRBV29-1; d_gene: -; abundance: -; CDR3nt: TGCAGCGTCTGGAAGGGCAATGAGCAGTTCTTC; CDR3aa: CSVWKGNEQFF
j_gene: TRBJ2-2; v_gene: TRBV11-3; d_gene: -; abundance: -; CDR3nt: TGTGCCAGCAGCTCCAGGGTCCCCGGGGAGCTGTTTTTT; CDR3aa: CASSSRVPGELFF
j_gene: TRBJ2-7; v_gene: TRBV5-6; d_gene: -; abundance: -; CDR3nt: TGTGCCAGCAGCCCCGTTGCATCCTACGAGCAGTACTTC; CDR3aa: CASSPVASYEQYF
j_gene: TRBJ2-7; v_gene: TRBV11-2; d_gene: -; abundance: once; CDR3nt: TGTGCCAGCAGCTTAGATTGGAGGGCGCCCCTCTACGAGCAGTACTTC; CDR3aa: CASSLDWRAPLYEQYF
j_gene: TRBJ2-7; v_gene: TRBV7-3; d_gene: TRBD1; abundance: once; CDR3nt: TGTGCCAGCAGCGAAGGGACAGGGAAGGGAGACGAGCAGTACTTC; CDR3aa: CASSEGTGKGDEQYF
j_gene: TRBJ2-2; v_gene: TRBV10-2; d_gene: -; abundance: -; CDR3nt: TGCGCCAGCAGTGAGTTCGGCGGGGAGCTGTTTTTT; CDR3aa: CASSEFGGELFF
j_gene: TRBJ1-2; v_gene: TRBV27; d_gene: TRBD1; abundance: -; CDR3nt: TGTGCCAGCACCACTTTTGGGGAAACAGGGGCTTACACCTTC; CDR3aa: CASTTFGETGAYTF
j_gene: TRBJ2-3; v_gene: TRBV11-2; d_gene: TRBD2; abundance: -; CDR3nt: TGTGCCAGCAGCCCCGGAGCGGGAGTAGGAGATACGCAGTATTTT; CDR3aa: CASSPGAGVGDTQYF
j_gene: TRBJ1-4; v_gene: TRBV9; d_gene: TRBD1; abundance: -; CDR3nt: TGTGCCAGCAGCGTAGAGGGGGACAGGTGGAATGAAAAACTGTTTTTT; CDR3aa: CASSVEGDRWNEKLFF
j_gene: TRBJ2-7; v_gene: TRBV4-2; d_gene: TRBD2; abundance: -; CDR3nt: TGTGCCAGCAGCTTAGAGCGGGGGCATTACGAGCAGTACTTC; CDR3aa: CASSLERGHYEQYF
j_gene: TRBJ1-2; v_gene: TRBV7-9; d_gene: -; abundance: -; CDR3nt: TGTGCCAGCAGCTTAGGGGGGCAGCCGTGGTATGGCTACACCTTC; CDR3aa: CASSLGGQPWYGYTF
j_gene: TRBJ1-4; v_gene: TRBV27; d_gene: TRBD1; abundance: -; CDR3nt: TGTGCCAGCAGTGCAGGCTGGACAGGGGCAATTGAAAAACTGTTTTTT; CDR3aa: CASSAGWTGAIEKLFF
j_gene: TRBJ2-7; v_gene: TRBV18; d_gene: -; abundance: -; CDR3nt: TGTGCCAGCTCACCACCGGAAGTATCCTACGAGCAGTACTTC; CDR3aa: CASSPPEVSYEQYF
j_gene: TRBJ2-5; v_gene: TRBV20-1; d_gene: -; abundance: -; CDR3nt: TGCAGTGCTGGGACCCAGTACTTC; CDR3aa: CSAGTQYF
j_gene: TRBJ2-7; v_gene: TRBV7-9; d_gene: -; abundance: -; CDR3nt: TGTGCCAGCAGCACACCAACCCGGTACGAGCAGTACTTC; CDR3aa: CASSTPTRYEQYF
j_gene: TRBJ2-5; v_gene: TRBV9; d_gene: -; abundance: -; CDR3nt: TGTGCCAGCAGCGTAGCCGCAGCTATACAAGAGACCCAGTACTTC; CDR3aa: CASSVAAAIQETQYF
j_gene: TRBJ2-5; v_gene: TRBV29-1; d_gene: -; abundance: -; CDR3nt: TGCAGCTTTGAGGGGCCGTACCAAGAGACCCAGTACTTC; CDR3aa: CSFEGPYQETQYF
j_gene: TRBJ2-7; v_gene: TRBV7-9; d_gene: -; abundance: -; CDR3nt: TGTGCCAGCAGGGGCGGCAGGGGCTCCTACGAGCAGTACTTC; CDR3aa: CASRGGRGSYEQYF
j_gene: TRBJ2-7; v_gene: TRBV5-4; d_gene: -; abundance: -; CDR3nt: TGTGCCAGCAGCTTGGGGTTGGGCGGGAATCGATACTTC; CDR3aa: CASSLGLGGNRYF
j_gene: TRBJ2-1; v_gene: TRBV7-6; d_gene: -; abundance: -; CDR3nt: TGTGCCAGCAGCTCGGCCGCCAATGAGCAGTTCTTC; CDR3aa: CASSSAANEQFF